The rows below give T cell receptor beta chains drawn from one sample of a study of beta chain features in type 1 diabetes. Measured with immunoSEQ multiplex PCR; TCRdb has only the in-frame clones, and not every one. The sample records 300,000 to 350,000 clones, 8% being singletons. The material sequenced was central memory CD4+ T cells from blood. The source of these receptors is a woman aged 18-29 years in good health. Both conserved end residues are part of each CDR3. The order of the fields is J gene, clone size, V gene, D gene, CDR3 length, CDR3 DNA, CDR3 protein. The D gene is left open where the match is weak. Rows give clone size only sometimes, using once, few, many, or a class for an expanded clone.

>TRBJ2-3|many|TRBV7-3|-|14
TGTGCCAGCAGCCGACTTGCGGGCACAGATACGCAGTATTTT
CASSRLAGTDTQYF
>TRBJ1-1|few|TRBV5-4|-|13
TGTGCCAGCGGCTCGGGTGGGAACACTGAAGCTTTCTTT
CASGSGGNTEAFF
>TRBJ2-7|many|TRBV7-2|-|16
TGTGCCAGCAGACACCTCGACAGGACACACGGGAGCGAGCAGTACTTC
CASRHLDRTHGSEQYF
>TRBJ2-1|-|TRBV29-1|-|12
TGCAGCGTGCAGAACGGAGGACCTGGGCAGTTCTTC
CSVQNGGPGQFF
>TRBJ2-7|few|TRBV20-1|-|10
TGCAGCATTGGGCCTTACGAGCAGTACTTC
CSIGPYEQYF
>TRBJ2-7|-|TRBV5-5|TRBD2|15
TGTGCCAGCAGCTTTTACACTAGCGCTACCTACGAGCAGTACTTC
CASSFYTSATYEQYF
>TRBJ1-5|few|TRBV28|-|15
TGTGCCAGCAGGCCCCGGGGAGGGGGTTGGCAGCCCCAGCATTTT
CASRPRGGGWQPQHF
>TRBJ2-3|many|TRBV4-3|TRBD2|18
TGCGCCAGCAGCCATGGGTCGGGACTAGCGGGAGGGGCAGATACGCAGTATTTT
CASSHGSGLAGGADTQYF
>TRBJ2-3|few|TRBV7-2|-|15
TGTGCCAGCAGTCAGACAGGATCAAGAGAAGGTAGTAGGTATTTT
CASSQTGSREGSRYF
>TRBJ1-2|few|TRBV2|-|13
TGTGCCAGCAGTCGCCAGGCGAACTATGGCTACACCTTC
CASSRQANYGYTF
>TRBJ2-3|many|TRBV7-9|-|14
TGTGCCAGCAGCCCGGGGGCTAGCACAGATACGCAGTATTTT
CASSPGASTDTQYF
>TRBJ1-1|-|TRBV6-6|-|14
TGTGCCAGCAGTTTGCAAGGAAAGTGGACTGAAGCTTTCTTT
CASSLQGKWTEAFF
>TRBJ2-7|-|TRBV4-3|TRBD2|15
TGCGCCAGCAGCCAATTGGCAGCGGGAGGCTACGAGCAGTACTTC
CASSQLAAGGYEQYF
>TRBJ1-4|-|TRBV18|-|13
TGTGCCAGCTCACCATTAGGGAACGAAAAACTGTTTTTT
CASSPLGNEKLFF
>TRBJ2-1|few|TRBV11-3|TRBD2|15
TGTGCCAGCAGCTCCGGGGGGAGGAGTAGCAATGAGCAGTTCTTC
CASSSGGRSSNEQFF
>TRBJ2-6|-|TRBV27|-|16
TGTGCCAGCAAGGATGGCACGAGCTCTGGGGCCAACGTCCTGACTTTC
CASKDGTSSGANVLTF
>TRBJ2-3|-|TRBV5-8|-|15
TGTGCCAGCAGCTTGGGGGCGACTAGCACAGATACGCAGTATTTT
CASSLGATSTDTQYF
>TRBJ2-3|once|TRBV10-3|-|14
TGTGCCAGCAGTGACAGGTGGACCACAGATACGCAGTATTTT
CASSDRWTTDTQYF
>TRBJ2-3|many|TRBV27|TRBD2|17
TGTGCCAGCAGTTTATTTGCTAGCGGGAGGCAGGAGGGTACGCAGTATTTT
CASSLFASGRQEGTQYF
>TRBJ2-5|few|TRBV2|TRBD1|13
TGTGCCAGCAGCGTGGACAGGGAAGAGACCCAGTACTTC
CASSVDREETQYF
>TRBJ1-5|-|TRBV27|-|14
TGTGCCAGCAGTCCTGGACGGTACAATCAGCCCCAGCATTTT
CASSPGRYNQPQHF
>TRBJ2-3|few|TRBV29-1|TRBD1|15
TGCAGCGTTGAACGGACAGGAGGCGGCACAGATACGCAGTATTTT
CSVERTGGGTDTQYF
>TRBJ2-1|few|TRBV5-6|TRBD2|17
TGTGCCAGCAGCTTCCCGGGGACTAGCGGGAGGGGGAATGAGCAGTTCTTC
CASSFPGTSGRGNEQFF
>TRBJ2-1|many|TRBV29-1|TRBD2|15
TGCAGCGTTGGGGAGGCTAGCGGGACTCCGAATGAGCAGTTCTTC
CSVGEASGTPNEQFF
>TRBJ2-7|-|TRBV7-9|-|14
TGTGCCAGCAGCCAACAACAGCCTCCCTACGAGCAGTACTTC
CASSQQQPPYEQYF
>TRBJ1-1|-|TRBV29-1|-|12
TGCAGCGTTGTAGGGGACGCCACTGAAGCTTTCTTT
CSVVGDATEAFF
>TRBJ2-3|-|TRBV29-1|-|12
TGCAGTACAAAAGGACAGACAGATACGCAGTATTTT
CSTKGQTDTQYF
>TRBJ2-5|many|TRBV10-3|TRBD2|14
TGTGCCACCCGGGCGGCTAGCGGCCAAGAGACCCAGTACTTC
CATRAASGQETQYF
>TRBJ2-1|-|TRBV7-3|-|14
TGTGCCAGCAGCTTAGGTAGCGGTAACAATGAGCAGTTCTTC
CASSLGSGNNEQFF
>TRBJ2-5|-|TRBV11-1|-|13
TGTGCCAGCAGCTGGGGCTCTTCAGAGACCCAGTACTTC
CASSWGSSETQYF
>TRBJ2-3|few|TRBV29-1|-|10
TGCAGCGGGAGGATAGATACGCAGTATTTT
CSGRIDTQYF
>TRBJ1-1|-|TRBV6-6|-|11
TGTGCCAGCAGAACGAGGACTGAAGCTTTCTTT
CASRTRTEAFF
>TRBJ1-2|many|TRBV10-3|-|14
TGTGCCATCAGTCGGGAGAATAATAACTATGGCTACACCTTC
CAISRENNNYGYTF
>TRBJ2-3|few|TRBV11-2|-|14
TGTGCCAGCAGCCAACGTAGATCCACAGATACGCAGTATTTT
CASSQRRSTDTQYF
>TRBJ2-1|many|TRBV11-3|-|14
TGTGCCAGCAGCTTAGATAGCCTAAAGAATGAGCAGTTCTTC
CASSLDSLKNEQFF
>TRBJ2-2|-|TRBV7-3|TRBD1|15
TGTGCCAGCAGTGAGGGACAGGCGAACACCGGGGAGCTGTTTTTT
CASSEGQANTGELFF
>TRBJ2-1|few|TRBV5-4|TRBD2|16
TGTGCCAGCAGATCCGGGACTAGCGGGCTCTACAATGAGCAGTTCTTC
CASRSGTSGLYNEQFF